This T cell receptor beta chain comes out of a study of post-analysis software for immune sequencing data. Study-wide results and limits: Batch-matched samples strongly co-clustered by F measure. Controls showed lower frequencies than patients for a few TRBV segments, and TRBV5-6, TRBV5-1 and TRBV20-1 were among these.

Comments on this clonotype: Its antigen is undetermined.

The TCR beta cDNA libraries carried unique molecular identifiers. TCRdb re-derived calls from the PCR reads in MiXCR, one entry per CDR3 protein. The data contain hundreds of thousands of distinct CDR3 sequences, around 40% of them singletons. Trimming cost V 3 bases and J 3 bases, with 11 bases left between them. This CDR3 is 13 amino acids long. From germline, CDR1 is DFQATT and CDR2 SNEGSKA (reference sequence). This TCR derives from a girl under 18 with multiple sclerosis. Sequencing used blood. The rearrangement links TRBV20-1 to TRBJ1-2; D not resolved. The CDR3 here is CSARGGRDYGYTF. In DNA form, the CDR3 reads TGCAGTGCTAGGGGTGGGAGGGACTATGGCTACACCTTC.